These T cell receptor beta chains were read from a single sample in a study of chemoradiotherapy in HPV16-positive cancers. The table came from immunoSEQ multiplex PCR; TCRdb's copy has only in-frame clones and leaves some out. The table shows thousands of clones, with roughly 88% occurring only once. This specimen was tumor tissue, taken from a patient who underwent chemoradiotherapy. The receptors here all came from a human donor with HPV-associated anogenital cancer. The CDR3 runs from the conserved cysteine through the conserved F or W.

CDR3 protein: CAWKGGPNSPLHF; V gene: TRBV30; J gene: TRBJ1-6
CDR3 protein: CASSGQGPTYNEQFF; V gene: TRBV7-9; J gene: TRBJ2-1
CDR3 protein: CASSATSGGATDTQYF; V gene: TRBV6-4; J gene: TRBJ2-3
CDR3 protein: CASSATGNTEAFF; V gene: TRBV25-1; J gene: TRBJ1-1
CDR3 protein: CASSFTSGSSYEQYF; V gene: TRBV5-1; J gene: TRBJ2-7
CDR3 protein: CASSVGDRPYEQYF; V gene: TRBV7-2; J gene: TRBJ2-7
CDR3 protein: CASSLGRGSVEKLFF; V gene: TRBV5-1; J gene: TRBJ1-4
CDR3 protein: CASSLDMGREQFF; V gene: TRBV7-9; J gene: TRBJ2-1
CDR3 protein: CASRLAHRSGNTQYF; V gene: TRBV5-5; J gene: TRBJ2-3
CDR3 protein: CASRTAGTSTDTQYF; V gene: TRBV7-2; J gene: TRBJ2-3
CDR3 protein: CASSSEHGNTIYF; V gene: TRBV6-5; J gene: TRBJ1-3
CDR3 protein: CSVEKGLDTQYF; V gene: TRBV29-1; J gene: TRBJ2-3
CDR3 protein: CATSRDRETQYF; V gene: TRBV15; J gene: TRBJ2-5
CDR3 protein: CASSPRSEGLDGYTF; V gene: TRBV18; J gene: TRBJ1-2
CDR3 protein: CASSSRSGFSTQYF; V gene: TRBV7-6; J gene: TRBJ2-3
CDR3 protein: CASSLSTADTQYF; V gene: TRBV5-1; J gene: TRBJ2-3
CDR3 protein: CASSISFAGGYNEQFF; V gene: TRBV19; J gene: TRBJ2-1
CDR3 protein: CASSQEGASSYEQYF; V gene: TRBV4-1; J gene: TRBJ2-7
CDR3 protein: CASSLDPGQAYEQYF; V gene: TRBV5-6; J gene: TRBJ2-7
CDR3 protein: CASSLGIGYSNQPQHF; V gene: TRBV7-2; J gene: TRBJ1-5
CDR3 protein: CASSETGATNEKLFF; V gene: TRBV2; J gene: TRBJ1-4
CDR3 protein: CASSSLFQFF; V gene: TRBV28; J gene: TRBJ2-1
CDR3 protein: CASRGQGDTEAFF; V gene: TRBV28; J gene: TRBJ1-1
CDR3 protein: CASSTGTGGAPRYTF; V gene: TRBV19; J gene: TRBJ1-2
CDR3 protein: CASSQGAGGIFNEQFF; V gene: TRBV4-2; J gene: TRBJ2-1
CDR3 protein: CASSVASGSGNTIYF; V gene: TRBV9; J gene: TRBJ1-3
CDR3 protein: CASIAQQADSNQPQHF; V gene: TRBV19; J gene: TRBJ1-5
CDR3 protein: CASSLAGNTDTQYF; V gene: TRBV5-1; J gene: TRBJ2-3
CDR3 protein: CASSLVPGRNTEAFF; V gene: TRBV27; J gene: TRBJ1-1
CDR3 protein: CASSLRAVVGGYNEQFF; V gene: TRBV5-1; J gene: TRBJ2-1
CDR3 protein: CASSLEDTGELFF; V gene: TRBV11-2; J gene: TRBJ2-2
CDR3 protein: CASSELPRDSLYGYTF; V gene: TRBV6-1; J gene: TRBJ1-2
CDR3 protein: CASSHPGRQLKAFF; V gene: TRBV14; J gene: TRBJ1-1
CDR3 protein: CASWTFGYNEQFF; V gene: TRBV6-6; J gene: TRBJ2-1
CDR3 protein: CASSVNGQGYTF; V gene: TRBV11-1; J gene: TRBJ1-2
CDR3 protein: CASSLGGFSGANVLTF; V gene: TRBV28; J gene: TRBJ2-6
CDR3 protein: CASSHLVGWREEQYF; V gene: TRBV11-2; J gene: TRBJ2-7
CDR3 protein: CAISGIENEQYF; V gene: TRBV10-3; J gene: TRBJ2-7
CDR3 protein: CASSLAMRGQQFF; V gene: TRBV7-9; J gene: TRBJ2-1
CDR3 protein: CASSLELPAPLHF; V gene: TRBV7-8; J gene: TRBJ1-6
CDR3 protein: CASSGSGNTIYF; V gene: TRBV12-5; J gene: TRBJ1-3
CDR3 protein: CASSWDREGYEQYF; V gene: TRBV5-4; J gene: TRBJ2-7
CDR3 protein: CASRGFTDTQYF; V gene: TRBV25-1; J gene: TRBJ2-3
CDR3 protein: CAWSLWGTGNTIYF; V gene: TRBV30; J gene: TRBJ1-3
CDR3 protein: CASSLMGNYGYTF; V gene: TRBV7-2; J gene: TRBJ1-2
CDR3 protein: CASSQDQQGFYGYTF; V gene: TRBV4-1; J gene: TRBJ1-2